The clone carrying this T cell receptor (beta chain) appeared a few times. Germline loops: CDR1 LNHDA, CDR2 SQIVND (reference sequence). This CDR3 contains 15 residues. Trimming cost V 4 bases and J 2 bases, with 12 bases left between them. These data originate in a study of T-cell reconstitution after alpha-beta-depleted transplantation in children. The TCRbeta library was prepared with unique molecular identifiers. TCRdb re-called the PCR reads through MiXCR, storing one row per CDR3 protein. The sample has 70,000 to 95,000 distinct CDR3 sequences; more than 10% are singletons. The origin of this receptor is a human donor who donated a stem cell graft to a child with inherited bone marrow failure. The sequencing here drew on PBMCs from the stem cell graft donor, taken from the stem cell graft. The gene calls are TRBV19 and TRBJ2-1; D perhaps matches TRBD2 (5 bases). The CDR3 DNA reads as TGTGCCAGTAGTAATATGCGGGCCGCCTACAATGAGCAGTTCTTC. It translates to CASSNMRAAYNEQFF.